These 27 T cell receptor beta chains share one sample of origin, sequenced in a study of graft-versus-host responses after intestinal transplantation (dated by TCRdb to the early 2020s). The library was produced with the immunoSEQ multiplex PCR assay. As stored in TCRdb, this immuneACCESS dataset retains in-frame rearrangements with V and J assigned. A fraction of the clones does not appear; measured against another copy, unresolved V genes explain less than half of the discrepancy, and the remainder lacks a known reason. The sample table holds some 27,000 clones, of which 80% to 95% were seen once. The ten largest make up about 0.49% of the sample. Material: PBMCs, obtained 18 days after transplant. These receptors all stem from a human patient who received an intestinal transplant, so some T cells may come from the graft donor.

The chain couples TRBV6-6 to TRBJ2-1; D is uncertain. Germline CDR1 MNHNY, CDR2 SVGAGI (reference sequence). Deletions cut 6 bases from V and 2 bases from J, with 5 bases between. This CDR3 is 12 amino acids long. CDR3 nucleotides: TGTGCCAGCAGCACAGCCTACAATGAGCAGTTCTTC. As protein: CASSTAYNEQFF.

This clone turned up a few times. This sequence joins TRBV18 and TRBJ1-3, with D unclear. Trimming shortened V by 2 bases and J by 2 bases, and 7 bases separated the two germline ends. This CDR3 has 14 residues. Germline assignment: CDR1 KGHSH and CDR2 LQKENI. The CDR3 DNA sequence: TGTGCCAGCTCACCAGGGAGTACTGGAAACACCATATATTTT. It yields the protein CASSPGSTGNTIYF.

This rearrangement joins TRBV6-1 to TRBJ2-2; D unclear. Germline V gives CDR1 MNHNS, CDR2 SASEGT. This CDR3 region has 15 residues. Trimming pared 2 bases from V and 2 bases from J, leaving 9 bases between. The CDR3 sequence is CASSESAPNTGELFF. Written as DNA, the CDR3 is TGTGCCAGCAGTGAATCGGCACCCAACACCGGGGAGCTGTTTTTT.

The sample holds a few counts of this clone. J is TRBJ2-7 and V is TRBV7-9; D is undetermined. Trimming took 5 bases from V and 5 from J, leaving 7 bases between them. Per germline, CDR1 SEHNR and CDR2 FQNEAQ (reference sequence). The length of the CDR3 is 11 residues. The CDR3: CASSHSHEQYF. The CDR3 coding sequence is TGTGCCAGCAGCCATTCGCACGAGCAGTACTTC.

The rearrangement uses TRBV6-1 and TRBJ1-6; D is perhaps TRBD1 (5 bases). V was cut by 5 bases and J by 6 bases, with 11 bases left in between. The CDR3 length is 14 residues. Germline lookup yields CDR1 MNHNS and CDR2 SASEGT. CDR3 in DNA: TGTGCCAGCAGTCCGAATGACAGTAATTCACCCCTCCACTTT. Its protein product is CASSPNDSNSPLHF.

The genes are TRBV5-3 and TRBJ2-7, with TRBD2 matching 9 bases. Being an ORF, TRBV5-3 has a function that is uncertain. Trimming at V came to 2 bases and at J to 6 bases, leaving 12 bases not matched to a gene. The length of the CDR3 is 16 residues. The DNA of the CDR3 is TGTGCCAGAAGCTTTATTAGCGGGGGCCTCCCATCCGAGCAGTACTTC. It yields the protein CARSFISGGLPSEQYF.

The chain is built from TRBV4-1 and TRBJ2-1, with 11 bases identical to TRBD1. This CDR3 is 17 amino acids long. Germline values: CDR1 MGHRA, CDR2 YSYEKL. V lost 1 base, J lost 0 bases, and 2 bases stayed unmatched. CDR3 nucleotides: TGCGCCAGCAGCCAAGGGGGGACAGGGGGCTCCTACAATGAGCAGTTCTTC. Protein product: CASSQGGTGGSYNEQFF.

This clone was counted a few times. The chain is built from TRBV11-2 and TRBJ2-7; the D is unclear. V was clipped by 0 bases and J by 7 bases, with 10 bases between them. The CDR3 is 13 amino acids. Germline CDR1 and CDR2: SGHAT and FQNNGV. CDR3 amino acids: CASSLDLAVEQYF. CDR3 nucleotide sequence: TGTGCCAGCAGCTTAGATCTGGCGGTGGAGCAGTACTTC. The entire variable domain, with the rest obtained from reference TRBV11-2 and TRBJ2-7, is as follows: EAGVAQSPRYKIIEKRQSVAFWCNPISGHATLYWYQQILGQGPKLLIQFQNNGVVDDSQLPKDRFSAERLKGVDSTLKIQPAKLEDSAVYLCASSLDLAVEQYFGPGTRLTVT.

In nucleotides, the CDR3 is TGTGCCTGGAGTGTAGGATTAGGGAACACTGAAGCTTTCTTT. It codes for CAWSVGLGNTEAFF. The chain employs TRBV30 and TRBJ1-1; D remains unclear. Germline loops: CDR1 GTSNPN, CDR2 SVGIG (reference sequence). Trimming took off 0 bases at V and 1 base at J, with 9 bases between the two ends. The CDR3 loop spans 14 amino acids.

This rearrangement joins TRBV5-6 to TRBJ2-7; D is undetermined. The germline V and J ends were trimmed by 1 base and 0 bases, with 5 bases remaining between them. Germline CDR1 reads SGHDT; CDR2 reads YYEEEE. The CDR3 is made up of 13 amino acids. CDR3 sequence: CASSLSFSYEQYF. In DNA, the CDR3 is TGTGCCAGCAGCTTGAGTTTCTCCTACGAGCAGTACTTC.

V usage is TRBV30 and J usage is TRBJ1-6; D is undetermined. The V gene lost 3 bases and the J gene lost 7 bases, with 7 bases spanning the gap. CDR3 length: 12 amino acids. Germline CDR1 GTSNPN, CDR2 SVGIG (reference sequence). CDR3 DNA sequence: TGTGCCTGGAGGGACTCCAATTCACCCCTCCACTTT. Its translation: CAWRDSNSPLHF. The variable domain in full, completed from reference TRBV30 and TRBJ1-6, reads SQTIHQWPATLVQPVGSPLSLECTVEGTSNPNLYWYRQAAGRGLQLLFYSVGIGQISSEVPQNLSASRPQDRQFILSSKKLLLSDSGFYLCAWRDSNSPLHFGNGTRLTVT.

CDR3 in amino acids: CASSLELGSPLHF. Written as DNA, the CDR3 is TGCGCCAGCAGCTTGGAGTTAGGGTCACCCCTCCACTTT. The chain combines TRBV5-1 with TRBJ1-6, with unresolved D. V dropped 0 bases and J dropped 10 bases, with 8 bases sitting between them. The CDR3 spans 13 residues. Looked up from germline, CDR1 is SGHRS and CDR2 is YFSETQ.

V gene TRBV5-1 combines with J gene TRBJ2-5; no definite D call. The V gene's germline CDR1 is SGHRS and CDR2 YFSETQ. Trimming shortened V by 3 bases and J by 4 bases, and 13 bases separated the two germline ends. The CDR3 sequence is 14 residues long. In DNA, the CDR3 is TGCGCCAGCAGCTCCTGGGTCATAGGAGAGACCCAGTACTTC. It specifies CASSSWVIGETQYF. Looking up the rest from reference TRBV5-1 and TRBJ2-5 gives the full variable domain: KAGVTQTPRYLIKTRGQQVTLSCSPISGHRSVSWYQQTPGQGLQFLFEYFSETQRNKGNFPGRFSGRQFSNSRSEMNVSTLELGDSALYLCASSSWVIGETQYFGPGTRLLVL.

This chain uses TRBV2 with TRBJ2-1; D gene uncertain. V dropped 10 bases and J dropped 2 bases, with 12 bases sitting between them. This CDR3 comprises 13 residues. CDR1 and CDR2 from the germline V gene are SNHLY and FYNNEI. The CDR3 reads CATAQVPYNEQFF. CDR3 nucleotides: TGTGCCACCGCTCAGGTTCCCTACAATGAGCAGTTCTTC.

The chain couples TRBV11-3 to TRBJ2-3; 11 bases are a match to TRBD2. The CDR3 runs 17 residues. Unmatched junction bases numbered 9, after V lost 1 base and J lost 6 bases. Germline V gives CDR1 SGHNT, CDR2 YENEEA. The CDR3 region has the DNA TGTGCCAGCAGCTTAGGAGTTAGCGGGGGGGCCGCCGATACGCAGTATTTT. Translated: CASSLGVSGGAADTQYF. Using reference TRBV11-3 and TRBJ2-3 for the parts outside the CDR3, the full variable domain is EAGVVQSPRYKIIEKKQPVAFWCNPISGHNTLYWYLQNLGQGPELLIRYENEEAVDDSQLPKDRFSAERLKGVDSTLKIQPAELGDSAVYLCASSLGVSGGAADTQYFGPGTRLTVL.

V usage is TRBV29-1 and J usage is TRBJ1-2; tentatively, D is TRBD1 (5 bases). The germline V gene encodes CDR1 SQVTM and CDR2 ANQGSEA. There are 15 residues in the CDR3. Trimming took 6 bases from V and 5 from J, leaving 22 bases between them. CDR3 sequence (DNA): TGCAGCGTCCCTAGGGACGCTGATGGAAGTTATGGCTACACCTTC. Translation: CSVPRDADGSYGYTF. Complete variable domain (other parts from reference TRBV29-1 and TRBJ1-2): SAVISQKPSRDICQRGTSLTIQCQVDSQVTMMFWYRQQPGQSLTLIATANQGSEATYESGFVIDKFPISRPNLTFSTLTVSNMSPEDSSIYLCSVPRDADGSYGYTFGSGTRLTVV.

This rearrangement joins TRBV29-1 to TRBJ1-1; D is perhaps TRBD1 (6 bases). Germline V CDR1 and CDR2: SQVTM, ANQGSEA. The CDR3 has 11 residues. The CDR3 sequence is CRAGENTEAFF. The CDR3 bases are TGCCGGGCAGGGGAGAACACTGAAGCTTTCTTT.

The CDR3 coding sequence is TGTGCCAGCAGTGCTCCGGGACTAGCTCCAGATACGCAGTATTTT. This sequence encodes CASSAPGLAPDTQYF. The chain links TRBV6-1 to TRBJ2-3; TRBD2 aligns across 9 bases. The V segment lost 4 bases and the J segment 4 bases; nucleotides outside the gene matches: 6. Germline V gene data show CDR1 as MNHNS and CDR2 as SASEGT. The CDR3 totals 15 residues.

The chain carries TRBV7-2 and TRBJ1-2; D unclear. This CDR3 comprises 13 residues. The germline V gene has CDR1 SGHTA and CDR2 FQGNSA. V gave up 4 bases and J gave up 3 bases, with 9 bases separating them. In DNA form, the CDR3 reads TGTGCCAGCAGCTCGATCAACGACTATGGCTACACCTTC. Amino acid sequence: CASSSINDYGYTF.

The chain joins TRBV7-9 to TRBJ1-2; possible D gene TRBD1, 6 bases. Per germline, CDR1 SEHNR and CDR2 FQNEAQ (reference sequence). The CDR3 loop spans 15 amino acids. With 5 bases removed from V and 3 bases from J, the gap between germline ends came to 16 bases. The CDR3 sequence is CASSRKQGYDYGYTF. The CDR3 nucleotides are TGTGCCAGCAGCAGAAAACAGGGTTACGACTATGGCTACACCTTC. Based on the CDR3 plus reference TRBV7-9 and TRBJ1-2, the full variable domain is DTGVSQNPRHKITKRGQNVTFRCDPISEHNRLYWYRQTLGQGPEFLTYFQNEAQLEKSRLLSDRFSAERPKGSFSTLEIQRTEQGDSAMYLCASSRKQGYDYGYTFGSGTRLTVV.

V is TRBV27 and J is TRBJ2-3, with TRBD2 identical over 9 bases. The germline V gene has CDR1 MNHEY and CDR2 SMNVEV (reference sequence). Trimming took 10 bases from V and 5 from J; bases not matched to a gene: 13. The CDR3 is 15 amino acids. For the CDR3, the DNA is TGTGCCACCTACCCCGGCGGGGGGGCGTTAGATACGCAGTATTTT. Protein sequence: CATYPGGGALDTQYF.

The chain recombines TRBV7-6 with TRBJ2-5, with a possible D match to TRBD2 (7 bases). Trimming cost V 2 bases and J 0 bases, with 10 bases left between them. The CDR3 consists of 15 residues. Looked up from germline, CDR1 is SGHVS and CDR2 is FNYEAQ. The CDR3 nucleotides are TGTGCCAGCAGCTTAAAGGGGGGGTACCAAGAGACCCAGTACTTC. Encoded protein: CASSLKGGYQETQYF.

This clone was seen a single time. This chain joins TRBV9 and TRBJ1-3; TRBD1 is a possible D gene (5 bases). The CDR3 is 16 amino acids. The germline gives CDR1 SGDLS, CDR2 YYNGEE. V lost 0 bases, J lost 3 bases, and 13 bases lay in between. This CDR3 is CASSVGDLGGGNTIYF. The CDR3 coding sequence is TGTGCCAGCAGCGTAGGGGACCTCGGTGGTGGAAACACCATATATTTT.

This rearrangement joins TRBV7-6 to TRBJ2-5, with D possibly being TRBD2 (5 bases). The V end lost 1 base, the J end lost 5 bases, and 11 bases lay between the germline ends. The CDR3 is made up of 14 amino acids. Germline V CDR1 and CDR2: SGHVS, FNYEAQ. In nucleotides, the CDR3 is TGTGCCAGCAGCTTAGAATCGGGGTTGGAGACCCAGTACTTC. Its translation is CASSLESGLETQYF. The full variable domain, in which reference TRBV7-6 and TRBJ2-5 provide the parts outside the CDR3, is GAGVSQSPRYKVTKRGQDVALRCDPISGHVSLYWYRQALGQGPEFLTYFNYEAQQDKSGLPNDRFSAERPEGSISTLTIQRTEQRDSAMYRCASSLESGLETQYFGPGTRLLVL.

The V gene is TRBV5-4, the J gene TRBJ2-1; D might be TRBD2 (5 bases). V lost 4 bases and J 4 bases, leaving 6 bases between the germline ends. CDR1 SGHNT and CDR2 YYREEE come from the germline V gene (reference sequence). The CDR3 spans 12 residues. The CDR3 bases are TGTGCCAGCAGCACGGGATACAATGAGCAGTTCTTC. Translated: CASSTGYNEQFF.

CDR3 protein: CASRKGQKFYEQYF. CDR3 coding DNA: TGTGCCAGCAGAAAAGGACAGAAATTCTACGAGCAGTACTTC. V and J are TRBV6-6 and TRBJ2-7, with D perhaps TRBD1 (6 bases). CDR3 length equals 14 residues. Per the germline V gene, CDR1 is MNHNY and CDR2 is SVGAGI (reference sequence). V was clipped by 6 bases and J by 3 bases, with 15 bases between them.

V is TRBV4-1 and J is TRBJ2-1; D call uncertain. The V end lost 1 base, the J end lost 0 bases, and 10 bases lay between the germline ends. The germline CDR1 and CDR2 sequences are MGHRA and YSYEKL. CDR3 length equals 16 residues. As DNA, the CDR3 is TGCGCCAGCAGCCAAGGCCCTGACCGCTCCTACAATGAGCAGTTCTTC. It codes for CASSQGPDRSYNEQFF.